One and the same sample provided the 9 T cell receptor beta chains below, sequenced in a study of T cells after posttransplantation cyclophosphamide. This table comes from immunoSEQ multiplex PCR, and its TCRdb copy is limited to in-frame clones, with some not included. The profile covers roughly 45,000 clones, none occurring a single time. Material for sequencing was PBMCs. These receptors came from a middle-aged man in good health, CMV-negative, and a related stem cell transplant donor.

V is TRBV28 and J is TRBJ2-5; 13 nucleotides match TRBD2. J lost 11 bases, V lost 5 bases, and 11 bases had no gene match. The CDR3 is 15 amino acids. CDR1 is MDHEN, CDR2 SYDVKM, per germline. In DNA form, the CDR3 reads TGTGCCAGCAGTCCCGGACTAGCGGGAGCGGAAGAGCAGTACTTC. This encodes CASSPGLAGAEEQYF.

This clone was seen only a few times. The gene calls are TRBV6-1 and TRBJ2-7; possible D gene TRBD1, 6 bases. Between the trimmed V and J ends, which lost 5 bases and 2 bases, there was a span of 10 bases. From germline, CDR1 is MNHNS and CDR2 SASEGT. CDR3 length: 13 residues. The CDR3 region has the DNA TGTGCCAGCAGTCCAGGGGCCACCTACGAGCAGTACTTC. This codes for CASSPGATYEQYF.

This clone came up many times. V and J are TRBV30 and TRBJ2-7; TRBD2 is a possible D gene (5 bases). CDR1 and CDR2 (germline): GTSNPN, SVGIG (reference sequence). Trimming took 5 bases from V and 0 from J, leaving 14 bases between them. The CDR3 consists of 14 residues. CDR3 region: CAWDVDSSSYEQYF. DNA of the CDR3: TGTGCCTGGGACGTGGACTCGAGCTCCTACGAGCAGTACTTC.

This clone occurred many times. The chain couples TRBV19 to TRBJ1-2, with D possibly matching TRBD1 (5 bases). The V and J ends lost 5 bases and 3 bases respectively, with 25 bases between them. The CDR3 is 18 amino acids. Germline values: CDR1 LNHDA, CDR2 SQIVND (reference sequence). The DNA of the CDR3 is TGTGCCAGTAGTGCGTGGGGCGGGATATCGACTGGGGACTATGGCTACACCTTC. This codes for CASSAWGGISTGDYGYTF.

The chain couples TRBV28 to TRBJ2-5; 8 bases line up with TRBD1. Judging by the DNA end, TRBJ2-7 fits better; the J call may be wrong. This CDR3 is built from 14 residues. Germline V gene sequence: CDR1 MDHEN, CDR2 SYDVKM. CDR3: CASSFAGGVYEQYF. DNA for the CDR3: TGTGCCAGCAGTTTCGCAGGGGGCGTTTACGAGCAGTACTTC.

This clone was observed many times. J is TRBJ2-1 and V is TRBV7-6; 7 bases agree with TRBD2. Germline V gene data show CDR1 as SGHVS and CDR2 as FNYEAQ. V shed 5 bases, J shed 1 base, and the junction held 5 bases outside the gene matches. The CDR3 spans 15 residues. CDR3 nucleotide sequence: TGTGCCAGCAGCCAGCTAGCGGCTTCCTACAATGAGCAGTTCTTC. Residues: CASSQLAASYNEQFF.

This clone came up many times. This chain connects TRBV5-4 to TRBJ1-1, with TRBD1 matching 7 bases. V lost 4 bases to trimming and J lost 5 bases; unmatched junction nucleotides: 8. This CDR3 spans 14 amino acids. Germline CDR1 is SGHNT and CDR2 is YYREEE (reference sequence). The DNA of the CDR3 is TGTGCCAGCAGCAAAAACAGGGGAGAGACTGAAGCTTTCTTT. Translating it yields CASSKNRGETEAFF. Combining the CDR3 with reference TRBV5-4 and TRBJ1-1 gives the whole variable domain ETGVTQSPTHLIKTRGQQVTLRCSSQSGHNTVSWYQQALGQGPQFIFQYYREEENGRGNFPPRFSGLQFPNYSSELNVNALELDDSALYLCASSKNRGETEAFFGQGTRLTVV.

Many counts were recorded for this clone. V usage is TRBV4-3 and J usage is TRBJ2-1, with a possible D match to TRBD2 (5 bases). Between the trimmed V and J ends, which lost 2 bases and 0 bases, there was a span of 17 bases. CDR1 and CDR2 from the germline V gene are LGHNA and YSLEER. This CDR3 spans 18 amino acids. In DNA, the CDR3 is TGCGCCAGCAGCCAACCCCCCGCGAGAACTAGCTCCTACAATGAGCAGTTCTTC. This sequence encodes CASSQPPARTSSYNEQFF.

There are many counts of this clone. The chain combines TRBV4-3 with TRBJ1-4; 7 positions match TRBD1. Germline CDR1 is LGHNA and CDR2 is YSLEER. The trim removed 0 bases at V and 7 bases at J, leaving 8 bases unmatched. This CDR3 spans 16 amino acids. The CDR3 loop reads CASSQDRGTAGEKLFF. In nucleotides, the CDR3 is TGCGCCAGCAGCCAAGATCGAGGGACAGCGGGTGAAAAACTGTTTTTT.